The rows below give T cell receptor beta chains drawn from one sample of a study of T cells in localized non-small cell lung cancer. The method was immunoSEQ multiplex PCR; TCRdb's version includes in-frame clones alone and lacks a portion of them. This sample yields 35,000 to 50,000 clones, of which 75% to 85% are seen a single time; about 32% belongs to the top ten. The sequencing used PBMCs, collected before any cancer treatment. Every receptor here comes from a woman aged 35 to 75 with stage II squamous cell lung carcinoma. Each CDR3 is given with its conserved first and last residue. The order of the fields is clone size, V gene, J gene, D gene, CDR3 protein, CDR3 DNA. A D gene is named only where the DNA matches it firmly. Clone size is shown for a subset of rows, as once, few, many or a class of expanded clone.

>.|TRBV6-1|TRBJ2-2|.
CASSVTIGVGELFF
TGTGCCAGCAGTGTTACGATCGGAGTCGGGGAGCTGTTTTTT
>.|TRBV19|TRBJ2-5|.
CASNVGGGETQYF
TGTGCCAGCAACGTCGGGGGCGGTGAGACCCAGTACTTC
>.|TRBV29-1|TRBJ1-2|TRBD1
CSASGGGDYGYTF
TGCAGCGCCTCAGGGGGAGGGGACTATGGCTACACCTTC
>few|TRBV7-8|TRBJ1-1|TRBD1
CASSRGTANTEAFF
TGTGCCAGCAGCCGTGGGACAGCGAACACTGAAGCTTTCTTT
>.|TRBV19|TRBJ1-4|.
CASSKGTTTNEKLFF
TGTGCCAGTAGTAAGGGGACGACAACTAATGAAAAACTGTTTTTT
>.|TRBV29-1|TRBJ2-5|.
CSVEYSQETQYF
TGCAGCGTTGAGTACAGCCAAGAGACCCAGTACTTC
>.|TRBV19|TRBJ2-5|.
CASSWGSSEKETQYF
TGTGCCAGTAGTTGGGGTTCGAGTGAGAAAGAGACCCAGTACTTC
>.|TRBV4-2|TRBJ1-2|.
CASSQDAGYTNYGHTF
TGTGCCAGCAGCCAAGACGCAGGCTACACTAACTATGGCCACACCTTC
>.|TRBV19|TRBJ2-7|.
CASSIGAEGPYEQYF
TGTGCCAGTAGTATCGGGGCGGAGGGACCCTACGAGCAGTACTTC
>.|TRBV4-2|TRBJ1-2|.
CASSQDGGVYGYTF
TGTGCCAGCAGCCAAGATGGGGGTGTCTATGGCTACACCTTC
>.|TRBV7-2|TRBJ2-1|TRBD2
CASSLDGRAMNEQFF
TGTGCCAGCAGCTTAGACGGGAGGGCCATGAATGAGCAGTTCTTC
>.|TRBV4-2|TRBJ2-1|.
CASSQETGDEQFF
TGTGCCAGCAGCCAAGAAACGGGGGATGAGCAGTTCTTC
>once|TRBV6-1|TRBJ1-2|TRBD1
CASSSTGDEGYTF
TGTGCCAGCAGTTCGACAGGGGACGAAGGCTACACCTTC
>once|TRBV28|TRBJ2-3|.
CASSDMWGLDTQYF
TGTGCCAGCTCCGACATGTGGGGGTTAGATACGCAGTATTTT
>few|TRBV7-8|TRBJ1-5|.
CASSQDPNQPQHF
TGTGCCAGCAGCCAAGACCCCAATCAGCCCCAGCATTTT
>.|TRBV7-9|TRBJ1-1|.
CASSSREALNTEAFF
TGTGCCAGCAGCTCCCGAGAGGCTTTGAACACTGAAGCTTTCTTT
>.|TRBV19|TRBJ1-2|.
CASLRDELSDDYGYTF
TGTGCCAGCCTACGGGACGAACTATCGGACGACTATGGCTACACCTTC
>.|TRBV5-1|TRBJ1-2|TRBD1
CASSARDSIYGYTF
TGCGCCAGCAGCGCCCGGGACAGTATCTATGGCTACACCTTC
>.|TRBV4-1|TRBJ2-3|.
CASSQDWGAVGTDTQYF
TGCGCCAGCAGCCAAGATTGGGGCGCGGTTGGCACAGATACGCAGTATTTT
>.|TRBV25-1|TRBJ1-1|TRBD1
CASSRTGTGSYTEAFF
TGTGCCAGCAGTAGAACCGGGACAGGGTCCTACACTGAAGCTTTCTTT
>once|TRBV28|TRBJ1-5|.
CASSLIRGYSNQPQHF
TGTGCCAGCAGTTTAATTCGGGGGTATAGCAATCAGCCCCAGCATTTT
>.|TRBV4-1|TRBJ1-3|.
CASSQEPTPGNTIYF
TGCGCCAGCAGCCAAGAACCTACTCCTGGAAACACCATATATTTT